Listed here are 19 T cell receptor beta chains from one sample, sequenced in a study of blood T cell repertoires in COVID-19. Sequencing used immunoSEQ multiplex PCR; TCRdb keeps in-frame clones, though not all of them. The sample yields 250,000 to 300,000 clones, 80% to 90% seen once. Sequenced input: PBMCs or T cells enriched from blood (not recorded which). The receptors derive from a man aged 18 to 35 who had recovered from COVID-19.

The chain links TRBV18 to TRBJ2-7, with TRBD1 matching 11 bases. The CDR3 is 16 amino acids. V gave up 0 bases and J gave up 4 bases; unmatched junction bases: 5. Germline-derived CDR1 and CDR2 are KGHSH and LQKENI. The CDR3 sequence: CASSPPAGQGVYEQYF. In nucleotides, the CDR3 is TGTGCCAGCTCACCACCGGCGGGACAGGGGGTTTACGAGCAGTACTTC. The full variable domain, rest sourced from reference TRBV18 and TRBJ2-7, is NAGVMQNPRHLVRRRGQEARLRCSPMKGHSHVYWYRQLPEEGLKFMVYLQKENIIDESGMPKERFSAEFPKEGPSILRIQQVVRGDSAAYFCASSPPAGQGVYEQYFGPGTRLTVT.

J is TRBJ1-2 and V is TRBV21-1; no DNA check was done on the table's D call, TRBD1. TRBV21-1 is a pseudogene locus. This CDR3 region has 14 residues. CDR3 in DNA: TGTGCCAGCAGCAAAGTGGACAGGGACTATGGCTACACCTTC. Protein sequence: CASSKVDRDYGYTF.

The chain is built from TRBV7-9 and TRBJ2-7, with TRBD1 identical over 7 bases. Germline V gene lookup returns CDR1 SEHNR and CDR2 FQNEAQ (reference sequence). This CDR3 has 18 amino acids. V shed 5 bases, J shed 3 bases, and the junction held 19 bases outside the gene matches. The CDR3 nucleotides are TGTGCCAGCAGCCCAGCCCGGGGACAGACCAACGAGGTCTACGAGCAGTACTTC. It yields the protein CASSPARGQTNEVYEQYF.

The sample holds one count of this clone. The rearrangement links TRBV6-5 to TRBJ1-3, with 7 positions matching TRBD1. Germline CDR1 is MNHEY and CDR2 is SVGAGI. The CDR3 is made up of 15 amino acids. V shed 5 bases, J shed 2 bases, and the junction held 6 bases outside the gene matches. CDR3 amino acids: CASSRIGTAGNTIYF. CDR3 coding DNA: TGTGCCAGCAGTAGAATCGGGACAGCTGGAAACACCATATATTTT.

The chain is built from TRBV19 and TRBJ2-3; no definite D call. Germline lookup yields CDR1 LNHDA and CDR2 SQIVND (reference sequence). The germline V and J ends were trimmed by 6 bases and 6 bases, with 13 bases remaining between them. The CDR3 is made up of 13 amino acids. For the CDR3, the DNA is TGTGCCAGTAGCCGCCTTCGGGTCGATACGCAGTATTTT. Its protein product is CASSRLRVDTQYF.

The chain links TRBV6-5 to TRBJ1-2, with a weak D call TRBD1 (5 bases). This CDR3 has 14 amino acids. Per germline, CDR1 MNHEY and CDR2 SVGAGI. V was trimmed by 2 bases and J by 4 bases, leaving 11 bases between them. CDR3 residues: CASSYTDTSYGYTF. Written as DNA, the CDR3 is TGTGCCAGCAGTTACACGGACACAAGCTATGGCTACACCTTC.

The V and J genes are TRBV19 and TRBJ2-3; 9 bases line up with TRBD1. After removal of 5 bases from V and 4 bases from J, the junction contained 7 bases not matched to a gene. Per germline, CDR1 LNHDA and CDR2 SQIVND (reference sequence). The CDR3 covers 15 residues. CDR3 DNA sequence: TGTGCCAGTAGTCAACAGGGGGCGGTTCCAGATACGCAGTATTTT. As protein: CASSQQGAVPDTQYF.

The chain is built from TRBV7-9 and TRBJ1-5, with D unclear. The CDR3 is 13 amino acids. Deletions cut 1 base from V and 7 bases from J, with 8 bases between. From germline, CDR1 is SEHNR and CDR2 FQNEAQ (reference sequence). The DNA of the CDR3 is TGTGCCAGCAGCTTAGAGCTCTTACAGCCCCAGCATTTT. Translating it yields CASSLELLQPQHF.

The genes are TRBV10-3 and TRBJ2-2, with 8 bases aligning to TRBD2. The trim removed 4 bases at V and 0 bases at J, leaving 4 bases unmatched. The CDR3 has 16 residues. Germline assignment: CDR1 ENHRY and CDR2 SYGVKD. The CDR3 here is CAISAGGSANTGELFF. Written as DNA, the CDR3 is TGTGCCATCAGTGCGGGGGGGAGCGCGAACACCGGGGAGCTGTTTTTT.

The chain joins TRBV13 to TRBJ2-1; 10 nucleotides line up with TRBD2. This CDR3 contains 14 residues. CDR1 is PRHDT, CDR2 FYEKMQ, per germline (reference sequence). After removal of 4 bases from V and 8 bases from J, the junction contained 5 bases not matched to a gene. The CDR3 loop reads CASSSQREGDEQFF. CDR3 nucleotide sequence: TGTGCCAGCAGCTCACAGCGGGAGGGTGATGAGCAGTTCTTC.

The chain employs TRBV7-3 and TRBJ2-1; 8 bases map to TRBD2. Germline V lookup: CDR1 SGHTA, CDR2 FQGTGA. Trimming removed 3 bases from V and 6 bases from J; junction bases left unmatched: 4. The CDR3 loop spans 14 amino acids. The CDR3 is CASSFGTRGNEQFF. The CDR3 region has the DNA TGTGCCAGCAGCTTCGGGACTAGGGGCAATGAGCAGTTCTTC.

V gene TRBV28 combines with J gene TRBJ2-3; unclear D gene. CDR3 length: 15 amino acids. CDR1 MDHEN and CDR2 SYDVKM come from the germline V gene. The V end lost 6 bases, the J end lost 1 base, and 14 bases lay between the germline ends. The CDR3 sequence is CASRPAASGTDTQYF. The CDR3 DNA is TGTGCCAGCAGGCCCGCCGCCAGTGGCACAGATACGCAGTATTTT.

V is TRBV5-1 and J is TRBJ1-2; 10 bases match TRBD1. J lost 6 bases, V lost 4 bases, and 9 bases had no gene match. This CDR3 region has 15 residues. Germline assignment: CDR1 SGHRS and CDR2 YFSETQ. CDR3 in amino acids: CASSAPGQGLDGYTF. DNA of the CDR3: TGCGCCAGCAGCGCTCCGGGACAGGGGCTTGATGGCTACACCTTC.

The chain couples TRBV5-1 to TRBJ2-5, with 9 bases that match TRBD2. There are 14 residues in the CDR3. V shed 4 bases and J 9 bases; nucleotides not matched to a gene: 10. Germline CDR1 reads SGHRS; CDR2 reads YFSETQ. CDR3 sequence: CASSPWIAGAAQYF. The CDR3 nucleotides read TGCGCCAGCAGCCCCTGGATAGCGGGGGCAGCCCAGTACTTC.

The rearrangement joins TRBV18 to TRBJ1-3, with a weak D call TRBD1 (5 bases). Trimming pared 1 base from V and 4 bases from J, leaving 14 bases between. The CDR3 is 16 residues long. Germline V gene lookup returns CDR1 KGHSH and CDR2 LQKENI. The CDR3 DNA sequence: TGTGCCAGCTCACCACAGGAGGGGAAGAGCGGAAACACCATATATTTT. It yields the protein CASSPQEGKSGNTIYF.

The chain recombines TRBV10-3 with TRBJ2-3; 7 nucleotides agree with TRBD2. The CDR3 has 13 amino acids. Trimming took 6 bases from V and 1 from J; bases not matched to a gene: 1. Germline loops: CDR1 ENHRY, CDR2 SYGVKD. CDR3 amino acids: CAIRREGTDTQYF. The DNA of the CDR3 is TGTGCCATCAGACGGGAGGGCACAGATACGCAGTATTTT.

The J gene is TRBJ2-1, the V gene TRBV5-1; TRBD2 matches 7 bases. V shed 6 bases, J shed 7 bases, and the junction held 13 bases outside the gene matches. Germline V gene lookup returns CDR1 SGHRS and CDR2 YFSETQ. This CDR3 has 15 residues. CDR3 in amino acids: CASTPMWEGSNEQFF. The CDR3 DNA sequence: TGCGCCAGCACCCCTATGTGGGAGGGCTCTAATGAGCAGTTCTTC.

This chain connects TRBV5-1 to TRBJ2-3; D is perhaps TRBD1 (6 bases). Trimming removed 4 bases at V and 2 bases at J, with 17 bases between. Germline-derived CDR1 and CDR2 are SGHRS and YFSETQ. This CDR3 is built from 16 residues. As DNA, the CDR3 is TGCGCCAGCAGCGGCAGTTGGGGGCCAAACACAGATACGCAGTATTTT. It encodes CASSGSWGPNTDTQYF.

CDR3 in DNA: TGTGCCAGCAGCTCATTCAGGGGTCGGAGCACCGGGGAGCTGTTTTTT. Its translation is CASSSFRGRSTGELFF. V gene TRBV7-9 combines with J gene TRBJ2-2; D may be TRBD1 (6 bases). Germline V gives CDR1 SEHNR, CDR2 FQNEAQ (reference sequence). The CDR3 has 16 residues. V was clipped by 4 bases and J by 4 bases, with 16 bases between them.